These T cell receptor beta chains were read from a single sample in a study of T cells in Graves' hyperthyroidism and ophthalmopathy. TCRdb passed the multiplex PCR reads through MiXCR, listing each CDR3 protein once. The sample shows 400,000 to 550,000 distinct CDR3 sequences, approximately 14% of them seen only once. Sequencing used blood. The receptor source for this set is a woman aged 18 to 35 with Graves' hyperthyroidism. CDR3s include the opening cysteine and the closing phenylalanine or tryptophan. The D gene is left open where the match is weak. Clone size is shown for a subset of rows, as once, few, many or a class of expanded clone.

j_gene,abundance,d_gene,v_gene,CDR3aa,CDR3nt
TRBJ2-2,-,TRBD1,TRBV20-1,CSASRQGANTGELFF,TGCAGTGCTAGTAGACAGGGGGCGAACACCGGGGAGCTGTTTTTT
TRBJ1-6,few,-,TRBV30,CAWRSEGQNSPLHF,TGTGCCTGGAGATCCGAGGGGCAAAATTCACCCCTCCACTTT
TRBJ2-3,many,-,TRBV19,CASSILGLTDTQYF,TGTGCCAGTAGTATATTGGGTCTCACAGATACGCAGTATTTT
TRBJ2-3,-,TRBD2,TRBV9,CASSARGAGGYPDTQYF,TGTGCCAGCAGCGCCCGCGGGGCGGGAGGTTACCCAGATACGCAGTATTTT
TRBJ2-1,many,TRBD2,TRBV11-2,CASSYTSGGVYEQFF,TGTGCCAGCAGCTATACTAGCGGAGGGGTGTATGAGCAGTTCTTC
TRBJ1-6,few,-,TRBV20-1,CSAVWSSYNSPLHF,TGCAGTGCGGTTTGGAGCTCCTATAATTCACCCCTCCACTTT
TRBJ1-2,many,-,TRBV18,CASSSRPERDGYTF,TGTGCCAGCTCATCCCGGCCCGAAAGGGATGGCTACACCTTC
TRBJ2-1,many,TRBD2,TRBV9,CASSVEGLAYNEQFF,TGTGCCAGCAGCGTAGAGGGACTAGCTTACAATGAGCAGTTCTTC
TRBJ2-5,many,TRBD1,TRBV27,CASSSNRGGETQYF,TGTGCCAGCAGCAGTAACAGGGGCGGGGAGACCCAGTACTTC
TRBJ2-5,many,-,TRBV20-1,CSWVRDKETQYF,TGCAGTTGGGTCCGCGATAAAGAGACCCAGTACTTC
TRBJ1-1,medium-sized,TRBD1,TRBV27,CASSLSTGKATEAFF,TGTGCCAGCAGTTTATCGACAGGGAAGGCCACTGAAGCTTTCTTT
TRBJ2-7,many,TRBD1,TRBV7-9,CASSLPGTGSYEQYF,TGTGCCAGCAGCTTACCCGGGACAGGGTCCTACGAGCAGTACTTC
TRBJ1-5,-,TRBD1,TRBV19,CASNSRDRGGSNQPQHF,TGTGCCAGTAATTCCCGGGACAGGGGGGGAAGCAATCAGCCCCAGCATTTT
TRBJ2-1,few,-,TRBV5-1,CASSPRRTAVHNEQFF,TGCGCCAGCAGCCCAAGACGGACCGCGGTGCACAATGAGCAGTTCTTC
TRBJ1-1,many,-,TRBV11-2,CASSAQVLNTEAFF,TGTGCCAGCAGCGCACAGGTACTTAACACTGAAGCTTTCTTT
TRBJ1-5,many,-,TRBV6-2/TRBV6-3,CASSFGRTNQPQHF,TGTGCCAGCAGTTTCGGACGGACGAATCAGCCCCAGCATTTT
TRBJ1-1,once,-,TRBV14,CASSQYGAFRSLYTEAFF,TGTGCCAGCAGCCAATACGGTGCCTTTAGATCTCTATACACTGAAGCTTTCTTT
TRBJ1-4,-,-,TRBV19,CASSRVGFLNEKLFF,TGTGCCAGTAGTCGGGTAGGGTTTCTTAATGAAAAACTGTTTTTT
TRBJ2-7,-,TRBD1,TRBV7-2,CASSFTRQGVNEQYF,TGTGCCAGCAGCTTTACACGACAGGGGGTTAACGAGCAGTACTTC
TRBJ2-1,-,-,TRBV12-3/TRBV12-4,CASSSILDNEQFF,TGTGCCAGCAGTTCAATACTCGACAATGAGCAGTTCTTC
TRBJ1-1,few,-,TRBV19,CASSPSPGREPFF,TGTGCCAGTAGTCCCTCCCCGGGCAGGGAACCTTTCTTT
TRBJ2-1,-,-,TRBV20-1,CSAREGTAYNEQFF,TGCAGTGCTAGAGAGGGGACCGCCTACAATGAGCAGTTCTTC
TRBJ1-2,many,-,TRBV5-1,CASSFEFGIANYGYTF,TGCGCCAGCAGCTTCGAGTTTGGTATAGCTAACTATGGCTACACCTTC
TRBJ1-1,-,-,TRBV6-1,CAARPWGYGNTEAFF,TGTGCCGCTCGTCCGTGGGGCTATGGGAACACTGAAGCTTTCTTT
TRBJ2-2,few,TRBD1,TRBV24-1,CATKGSGGRTGELFF,TGTGCCACTAAGGGGTCAGGGGGAAGGACCGGGGAGCTGTTTTTT
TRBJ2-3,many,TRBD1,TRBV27,CASRSRGYTIRDTQYF,TGTGCCAGCCGCTCCAGGGGGTACACGATTCGCGATACGCAGTATTTT
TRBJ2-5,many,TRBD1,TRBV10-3,CAIRGTGGETQYF,TGTGCCATCCGCGGGACAGGGGGCGAGACCCAGTACTTC
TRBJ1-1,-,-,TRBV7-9,CASSPPARTVNTEAFF,TGTGCCAGCAGCCCCCCGGCACGGACGGTTAACACTGAAGCTTTCTTT
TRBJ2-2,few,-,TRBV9,CASSSSGWELFF,TGTGCCAGCAGCTCCTCGGGGTGGGAGCTGTTTTTT
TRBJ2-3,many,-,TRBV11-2,CASSLVQGRSTDTQYF,TGTGCCAGCAGCTTAGTCCAGGGACGCAGCACAGATACGCAGTATTTT
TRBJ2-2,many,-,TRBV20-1,CSARPQGRSGELFF,TGCAGTGCTAGACCTCAGGGGAGGTCCGGGGAGCTGTTTTTT
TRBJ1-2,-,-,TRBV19,CASRSQIGSRGDGYTF,TGTGCCAGTAGATCCCAGATAGGGTCCCGGGGCGATGGCTACACCTTC
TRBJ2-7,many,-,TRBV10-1,CASSEGGITYEQYF,TGCGCCAGCAGTGAGGGCGGGATCACCTACGAGCAGTACTTC
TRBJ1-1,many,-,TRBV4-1,CASSQGGTGATEAFF,TGCGCCAGCAGCCAAGGGGGAACGGGGGCCACTGAAGCTTTCTTT
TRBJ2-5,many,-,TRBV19,CASSERPIETQYF,TGTGCCAGTAGCGAACGCCCGATAGAGACCCAGTACTTC
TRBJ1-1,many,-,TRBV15,CATSPYRSGDGNTEAFF,TGTGCCACCAGCCCGTACCGTTCCGGGGACGGGAACACTGAAGCTTTCTTT
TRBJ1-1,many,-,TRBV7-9,CASSPKASLNTEAFF,TGTGCCAGCAGCCCAAAGGCGTCTCTGAACACTGAAGCTTTCTTT
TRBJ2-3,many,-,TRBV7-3,CASSFTSGWVTQYF,TGTGCCAGCAGCTTCACCTCTGGGTGGGTTACGCAGTATTTT
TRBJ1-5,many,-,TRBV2,CASNVEGGNQPQHF,TGTGCCAGCAACGTGGAGGGAGGCAATCAGCCCCAGCATTTT
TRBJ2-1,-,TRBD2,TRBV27,CASSLFNLAGSQFF,TGTGCCAGCAGTTTATTTAATTTAGCGGGCTCACAGTTCTTC
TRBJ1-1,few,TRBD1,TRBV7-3,CASSSQGGTTEAFF,TGTGCCAGCAGCTCACAGGGGGGGACCACTGAAGCTTTCTTT
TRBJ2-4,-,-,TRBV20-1,CSARDLGTEAKNIQYF,TGCAGTGCTAGAGATCTGGGGACGGAAGCCAAAAACATTCAGTACTTC
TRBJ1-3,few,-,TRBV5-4,CASSGTPDSGNTIYF,TGTGCCAGCAGCGGGACTCCAGATTCTGGAAACACCATATATTTT
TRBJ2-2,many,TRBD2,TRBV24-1,CATQVGTRGPTGELFF,TGTGCCACTCAGGTAGGGACTAGGGGTCCAACCGGGGAGCTGTTTTTT
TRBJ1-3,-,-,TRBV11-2,CASSLGFAGGPSGNTIYF,TGTGCCAGCAGCTTAGGGTTCGCTGGGGGGCCCTCTGGAAACACCATATATTTT
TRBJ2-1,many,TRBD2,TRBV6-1,CASRRLAGGYEQFF,TGTGCCAGCAGACGACTAGCGGGAGGCTATGAGCAGTTCTTC
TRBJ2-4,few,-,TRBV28,CASSSRDSYRAAKNIQYF,TGTGCCAGCAGCTCCCGGGACTCCTACCGAGCGGCCAAAAACATTCAGTACTTC
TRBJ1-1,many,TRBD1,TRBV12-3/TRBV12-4,CASSYWGQGAEAFF,TGTGCCAGCAGCTACTGGGGACAGGGGGCTGAAGCTTTCTTT
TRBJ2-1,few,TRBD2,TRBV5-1,CASSSHRTSGNNEQFF,TGCGCCAGCAGCTCTCACCGGACTAGCGGGAACAATGAGCAGTTCTTC
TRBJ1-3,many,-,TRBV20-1,CSSGPSGNTIYF,TGCAGTTCGGGCCCCTCTGGAAACACCATATATTTT
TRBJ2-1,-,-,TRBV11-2,CASSQGPGEGNEQFF,TGCGCCAGCAGCCAAGGTCCCGGGGAAGGCAATGAGCAGTTCTTC
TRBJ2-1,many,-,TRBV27,CASSLIRPDEQFF,TGTGCCAGCAGTTTAATCAGGCCGGATGAGCAGTTCTTC
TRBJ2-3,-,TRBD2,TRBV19,CASSPAPGLGTDTQYF,TGTGCCAGTAGTCCCGCCCCGGGACTAGGGACAGATACGCAGTATTTT
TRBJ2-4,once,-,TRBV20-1,CSARAQQGGLAKNIQYF,TGCAGTGCTAGAGCACAGCAGGGGGGCCTAGCCAAAAACATTCAGTACTTC
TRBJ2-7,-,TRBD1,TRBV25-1,CASSAGTVPYEQYF,TGTGCCAGCTCCGCCGGGACAGTACCCTACGAGCAGTACTTC
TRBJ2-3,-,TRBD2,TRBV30,CAWTAGGGDTQYF,TGTGCCTGGACAGCGGGAGGGGGAGATACGCAGTATTTT
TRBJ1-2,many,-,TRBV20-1,CSARDRQHYGYTF,TGCAGTGCTAGAGATCGGCAGCACTATGGCTACACCTTC
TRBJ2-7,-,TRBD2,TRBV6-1,CASRRSSGSGPRYEQYF,TGTGCCAGCAGACGATCTAGCGGGAGTGGGCCGAGGTACGAGCAGTACTTC
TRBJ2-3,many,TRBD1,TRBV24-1,CATSDPSGTGAADTQYF,TGTGCCACCAGTGATCCGTCCGGGACAGGGGCGGCAGATACGCAGTATTTT
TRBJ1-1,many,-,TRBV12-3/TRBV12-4,CASILRGETEAFF,TGTGCCAGCATTCTAAGGGGGGAGACTGAAGCTTTCTTT